This TCR beta chain derives from a study of blood T cell repertoires in COVID-19. CDR1 and CDR2 from the germline V gene are LGHNA and YSLEER. The ends lost 3 bases at V and 5 bases at J; junction bases unmatched: 7. The CDR3 spans 16 residues. The assay was immunoSEQ multiplex PCR, and TCRdb's table has in-frame clones only and misses some. This table has 150,000 to 200,000 clones, about nine tenths appearing once. The receptor comes from a man aged 18 to 29 who had recovered from COVID-19. The V call is TRBV4-3, the J call TRBJ2-1; TRBD2 matches 10 bases. Sequencing used peripheral blood. CDR3 region: CASSHRLAGVDNEQFF. Written as DNA, the CDR3 is TGCGCCAGCAGCCATCGGCTAGCGGGAGTCGACAATGAGCAGTTCTTC.